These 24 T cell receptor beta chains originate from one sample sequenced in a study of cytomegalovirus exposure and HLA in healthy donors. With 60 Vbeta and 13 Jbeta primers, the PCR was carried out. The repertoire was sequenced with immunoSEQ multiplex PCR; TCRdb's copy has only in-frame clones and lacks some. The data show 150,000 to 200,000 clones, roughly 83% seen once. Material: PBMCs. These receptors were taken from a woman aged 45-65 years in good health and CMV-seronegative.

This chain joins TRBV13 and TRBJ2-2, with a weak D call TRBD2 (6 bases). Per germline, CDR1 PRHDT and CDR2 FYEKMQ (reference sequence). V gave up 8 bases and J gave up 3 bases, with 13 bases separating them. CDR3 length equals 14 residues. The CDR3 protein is CASSLAGYTGELFF. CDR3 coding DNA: TGTGCCAGCTCGTTGGCGGGATACACCGGGGAGCTGTTTTTT.

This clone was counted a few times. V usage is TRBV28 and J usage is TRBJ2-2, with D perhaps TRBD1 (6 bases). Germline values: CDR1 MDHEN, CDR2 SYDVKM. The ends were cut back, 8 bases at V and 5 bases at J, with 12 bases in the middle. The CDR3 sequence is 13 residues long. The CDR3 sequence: CASLFTGTGELFF. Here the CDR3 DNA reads TGTGCCAGCCTTTTTACAGGGACCGGGGAGCTGTTTTTT.

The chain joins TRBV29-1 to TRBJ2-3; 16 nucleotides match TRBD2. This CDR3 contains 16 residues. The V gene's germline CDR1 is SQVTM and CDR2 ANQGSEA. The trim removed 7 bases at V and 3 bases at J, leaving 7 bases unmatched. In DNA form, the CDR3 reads TGCAGCGGCGGGACTAGCGGGAGGGCCGGGACAGATACGCAGTATTTT. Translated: CSGGTSGRAGTDTQYF.

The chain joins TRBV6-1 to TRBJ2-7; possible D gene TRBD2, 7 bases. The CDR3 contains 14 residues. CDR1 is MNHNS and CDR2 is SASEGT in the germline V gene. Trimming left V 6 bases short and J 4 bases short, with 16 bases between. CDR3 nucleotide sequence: TGTGCCAGCAGGAACCGGGGGGCAACTTACGAGCAGTACTTC. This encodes CASRNRGATYEQYF.

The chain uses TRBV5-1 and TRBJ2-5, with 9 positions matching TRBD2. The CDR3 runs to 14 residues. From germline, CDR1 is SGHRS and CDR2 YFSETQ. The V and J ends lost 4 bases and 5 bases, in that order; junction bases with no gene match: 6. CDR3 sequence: CASSQAGGQETQYF. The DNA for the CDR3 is TGCGCCAGCAGCCAAGCGGGGGGTCAGGAGACCCAGTACTTC.

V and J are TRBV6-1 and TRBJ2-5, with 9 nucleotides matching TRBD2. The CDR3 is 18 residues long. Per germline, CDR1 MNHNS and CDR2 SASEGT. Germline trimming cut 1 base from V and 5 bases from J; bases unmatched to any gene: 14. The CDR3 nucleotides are TGTGCCAGCAGTGAAGGGGGACTAGCCCGACTTGCCTCGGAGACCCAGTACTTC. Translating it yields CASSEGGLARLASETQYF.

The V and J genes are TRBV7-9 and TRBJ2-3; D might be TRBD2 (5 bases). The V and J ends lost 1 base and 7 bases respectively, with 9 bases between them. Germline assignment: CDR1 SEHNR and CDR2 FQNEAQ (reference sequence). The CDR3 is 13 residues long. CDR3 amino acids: CASSLVGVNTQYF. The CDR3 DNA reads TGTGCCAGCAGCTTAGTCGGGGTAAATACGCAGTATTTT.

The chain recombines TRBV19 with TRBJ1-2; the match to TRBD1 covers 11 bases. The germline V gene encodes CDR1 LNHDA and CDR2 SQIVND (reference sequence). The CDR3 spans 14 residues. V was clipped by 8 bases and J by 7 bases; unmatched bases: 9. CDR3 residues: CASFVGQGAGGYTF. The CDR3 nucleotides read TGTGCCAGTTTTGTCGGACAGGGGGCGGGTGGCTACACCTTC.

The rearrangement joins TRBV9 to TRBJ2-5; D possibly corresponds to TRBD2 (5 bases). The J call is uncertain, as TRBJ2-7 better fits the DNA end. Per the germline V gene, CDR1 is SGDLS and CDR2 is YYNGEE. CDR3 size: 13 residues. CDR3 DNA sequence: TGTGCCAGCCGCCCCGAGGGTTCCTACGAGCAGTACTTC. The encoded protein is CASRPEGSYEQYF.

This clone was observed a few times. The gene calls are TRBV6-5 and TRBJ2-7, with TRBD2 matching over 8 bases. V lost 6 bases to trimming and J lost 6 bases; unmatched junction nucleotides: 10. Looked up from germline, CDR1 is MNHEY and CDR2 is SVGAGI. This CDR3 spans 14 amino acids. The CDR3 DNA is TGTGCCAGCAGCCGGACATCGGGAGGGGTCGAGCAGTACTTC. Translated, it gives CASSRTSGGVEQYF.

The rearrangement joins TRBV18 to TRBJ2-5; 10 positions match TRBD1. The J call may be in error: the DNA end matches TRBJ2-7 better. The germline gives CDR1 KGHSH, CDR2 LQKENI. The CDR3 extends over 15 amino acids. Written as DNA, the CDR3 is TGTGCCAGCTCACTGACGGGACAGGGGACCTACGAGCAGTACTTC. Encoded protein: CASSLTGQGTYEQYF.

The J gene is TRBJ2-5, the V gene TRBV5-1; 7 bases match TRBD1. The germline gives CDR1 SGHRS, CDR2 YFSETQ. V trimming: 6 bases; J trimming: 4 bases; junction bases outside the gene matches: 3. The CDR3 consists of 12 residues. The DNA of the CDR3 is TGCGCCAGCAAGGGGGCCCGAGAGACCCAGTACTTC. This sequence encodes CASKGARETQYF.

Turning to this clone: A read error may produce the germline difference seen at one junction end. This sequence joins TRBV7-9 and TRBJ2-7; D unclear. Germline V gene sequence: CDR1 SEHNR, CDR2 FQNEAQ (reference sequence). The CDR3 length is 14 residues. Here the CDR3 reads CSSSLGAFSYEQYF. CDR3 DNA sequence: TGTTCCAGCAGCTTAGGTGCGTTCTCCTACGAGCAGTACTTC.

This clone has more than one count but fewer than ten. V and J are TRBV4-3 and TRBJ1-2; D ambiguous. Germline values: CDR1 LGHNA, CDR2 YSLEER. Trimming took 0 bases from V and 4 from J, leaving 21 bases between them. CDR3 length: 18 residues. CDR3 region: CASSQDAPGGGTAYGYTF. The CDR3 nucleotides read TGCGCCAGCAGCCAAGATGCCCCTGGAGGCGGCACGGCCTATGGCTACACCTTC.

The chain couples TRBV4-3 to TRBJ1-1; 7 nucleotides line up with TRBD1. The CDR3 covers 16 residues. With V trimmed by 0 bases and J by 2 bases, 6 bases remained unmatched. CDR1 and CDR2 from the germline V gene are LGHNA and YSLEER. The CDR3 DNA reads TGCGCCAGCAGCCAAGATCTGGGACAGTCAAACACTGAAGCTTTCTTT. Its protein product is CASSQDLGQSNTEAFF.

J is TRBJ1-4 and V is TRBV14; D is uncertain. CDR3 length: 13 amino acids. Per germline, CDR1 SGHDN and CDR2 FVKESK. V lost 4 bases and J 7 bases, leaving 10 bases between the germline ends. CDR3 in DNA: TGTGCCAGCAGCCGGTATCAGCGTGAAAAACTGTTTTTT. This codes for CASSRYQREKLFF. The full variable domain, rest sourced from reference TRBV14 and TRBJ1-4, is EAGVTQFPSHSVIEKGQTVTLRCDPISGHDNLYWYRRVMGKEIKFLLHFVKESKQDESGMPNNRFLAERTGGTYSTLKVQPAELEDSGVYFCASSRYQREKLFFGSGTQLSVL.

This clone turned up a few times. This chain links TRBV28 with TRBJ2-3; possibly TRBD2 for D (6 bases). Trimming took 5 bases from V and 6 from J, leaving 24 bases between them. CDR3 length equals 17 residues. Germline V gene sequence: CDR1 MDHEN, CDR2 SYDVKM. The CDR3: CASSPPGMGLWRDTQYF. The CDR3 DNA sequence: TGTGCCAGCAGTCCCCCCGGTATGGGACTTTGGCGGGATACGCAGTATTTT.

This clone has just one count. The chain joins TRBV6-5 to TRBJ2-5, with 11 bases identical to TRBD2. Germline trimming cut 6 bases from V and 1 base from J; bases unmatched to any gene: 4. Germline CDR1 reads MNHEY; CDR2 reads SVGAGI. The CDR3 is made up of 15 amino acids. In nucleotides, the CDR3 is TGTGCCAGCAGACCCGGGACTAGCGGCCAAGAGACCCAGTACTTC. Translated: CASRPGTSGQETQYF.

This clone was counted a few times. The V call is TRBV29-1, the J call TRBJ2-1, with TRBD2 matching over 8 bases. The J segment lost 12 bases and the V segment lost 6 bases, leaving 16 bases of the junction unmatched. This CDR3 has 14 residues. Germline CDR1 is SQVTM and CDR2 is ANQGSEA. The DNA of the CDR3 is TGCAGCGTCGAAAGCGGGAGCCGTCAATTCAGGCAGTTCTTC. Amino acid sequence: CSVESGSRQFRQFF.

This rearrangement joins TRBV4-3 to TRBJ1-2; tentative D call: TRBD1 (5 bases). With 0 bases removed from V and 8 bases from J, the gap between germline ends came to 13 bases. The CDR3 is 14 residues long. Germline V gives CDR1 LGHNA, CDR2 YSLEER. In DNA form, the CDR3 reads TGCGCCAGCAGCCAAGAGGAGGGGCGCGTCGGCTACACCTTC. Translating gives CASSQEEGRVGYTF.

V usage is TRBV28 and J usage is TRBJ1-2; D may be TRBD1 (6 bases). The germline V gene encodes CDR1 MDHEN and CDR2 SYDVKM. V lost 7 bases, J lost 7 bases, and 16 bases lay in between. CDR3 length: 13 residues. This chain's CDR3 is CASTSRGGVGYTF. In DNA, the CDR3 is TGTGCCAGCACCTCGAGGGGGGGGGTTGGCTACACCTTC.

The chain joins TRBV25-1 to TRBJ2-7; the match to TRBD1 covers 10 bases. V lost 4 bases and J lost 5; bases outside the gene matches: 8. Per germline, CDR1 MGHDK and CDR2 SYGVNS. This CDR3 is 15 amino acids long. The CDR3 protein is CASSGDRGRHDEQYF. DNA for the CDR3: TGTGCCAGCAGTGGCGACAGGGGGCGCCACGACGAGCAGTACTTC.

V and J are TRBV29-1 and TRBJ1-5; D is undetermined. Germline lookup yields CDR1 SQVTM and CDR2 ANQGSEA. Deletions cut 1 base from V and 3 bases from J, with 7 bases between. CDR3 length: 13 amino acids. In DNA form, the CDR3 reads TGCAGCGTTGAAGTGACTTCCAATCAGCCCCAGCATTTT. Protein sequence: CSVEVTSNQPQHF.

The CDR3 region is CASSLSRTGGFGYTF. The CDR3 region has the DNA TGTGCCAGCTCTTTATCGAGGACAGGAGGTTTTGGCTACACCTTC. The V and J genes are TRBV18 and TRBJ1-2; TRBD1 matches 7 bases. Germline CDR1 and CDR2: KGHSH and LQKENI. This CDR3 region has 15 residues. The J segment lost 7 bases and the V segment lost 6 bases, leaving 14 bases of the junction unmatched.